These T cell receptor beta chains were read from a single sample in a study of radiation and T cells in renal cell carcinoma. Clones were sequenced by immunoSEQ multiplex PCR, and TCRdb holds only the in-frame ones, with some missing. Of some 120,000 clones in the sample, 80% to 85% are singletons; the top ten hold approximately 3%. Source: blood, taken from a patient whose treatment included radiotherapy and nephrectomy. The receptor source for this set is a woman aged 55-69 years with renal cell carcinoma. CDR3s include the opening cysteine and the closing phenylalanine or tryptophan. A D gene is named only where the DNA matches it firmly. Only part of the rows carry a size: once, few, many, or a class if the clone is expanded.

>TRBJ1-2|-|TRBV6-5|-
TGTGCCAGCAGTTACGGCCCGGGTCCCGGTAGAAGGGGCTACACCTTC
CASSYGPGPGRRGYTF
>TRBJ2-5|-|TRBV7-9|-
TGTGCCAGCAGCTTAGGGGGTCTGGGGGAGGAAGAGACCCAGTACTTC
CASSLGGLGEEETQYF
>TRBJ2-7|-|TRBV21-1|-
TGTGCCAGCAGTAAGAGTGGGACGGGACCCTACGAGCAGTACTTC
CASSKSGTGPYEQYF
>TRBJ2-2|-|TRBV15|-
TGTGCCACCAGCCCCGAACGACCCGGGGAGCTGTTTTTT
CATSPERPGELFF
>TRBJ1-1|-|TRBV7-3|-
TGTGCCAGCAGCTTAACCGGGGGAGGCACTGAAGCTTTCTTT
CASSLTGGGTEAFF
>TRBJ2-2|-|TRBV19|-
TGTGCCAGTAGTATAGTAACTAGTCGCCGCACCGGGGAGCTGTTTTTT
CASSIVTSRRTGELFF
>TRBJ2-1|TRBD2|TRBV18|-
TGTGCCAGCTCACCTCCGGGACTAGCGGGGGGCTCCTACAATGAGCAGTTCTTC
CASSPPGLAGGSYNEQFF
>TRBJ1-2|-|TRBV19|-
TGTGCCAGTAGTACCACAGGCTACTATGGCTACACCTTC
CASSTTGYYGYTF
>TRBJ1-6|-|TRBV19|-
TGTGCCAGTAGCGAGGGGATCGATTCACCCCTCCACTTT
CASSEGIDSPLHF
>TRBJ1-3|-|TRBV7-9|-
TGTGCCAGCAGCTTAGTGGAACCTGGAAACACCATATATTTT
CASSLVEPGNTIYF
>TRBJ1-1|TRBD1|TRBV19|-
TGTGCCAGTAGTATCCACCGGGACAGTAAACCTGAAGCTTTCTTT
CASSIHRDSKPEAFF
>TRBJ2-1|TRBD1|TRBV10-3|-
TGTGCCATCAGCCTCGGACAGGGGAACTATGAGCAGTTCTTC
CAISLGQGNYEQFF
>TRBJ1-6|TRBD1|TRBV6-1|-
TGTGCCAGCAGTGATGGGGGACAGGTCTATAATTCACCCCTCCACTTT
CASSDGGQVYNSPLHF
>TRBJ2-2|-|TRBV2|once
TGTGCCAGCAGTCCCTTCCTTACAGAGGACAACACCGGGGAGCTGTTTTTT
CASSPFLTEDNTGELFF
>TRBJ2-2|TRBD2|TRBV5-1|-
TGCGCCAGCAGCCTAAACCCGGACGGGGGGACCGGGGAGCTGTTTTTT
CASSLNPDGGTGELFF
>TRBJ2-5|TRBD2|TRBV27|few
TGTGCCAGCAGACTTAGCGGGGGGCTCGAGACCCAGTACTTC
CASRLSGGLETQYF
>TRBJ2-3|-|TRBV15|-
TGTGCCACCAGCAGAGATTCCCGGGATACGCAGTATTTT
CATSRDSRDTQYF
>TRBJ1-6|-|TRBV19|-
TGTGCCAGTAGCCCGTCTGTTAATTCACCCCTCCACTTT
CASSPSVNSPLHF
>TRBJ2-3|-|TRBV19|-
TGTGCCAGTAGTATAGTAGGCTCTAGCACAGATACGCAGTATTTT
CASSIVGSSTDTQYF
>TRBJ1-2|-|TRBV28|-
TGTGCCAGCAGTTTATACGGAGGGGTTGAGGGTGGCTACACCTTC
CASSLYGGVEGGYTF
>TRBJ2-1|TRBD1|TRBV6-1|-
TGTGCCAGCAGAGACTCTGACAGGGGTAGGTATGAGCAGTTCTTC
CASRDSDRGRYEQFF
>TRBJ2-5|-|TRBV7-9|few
TGTGCCAGCAGCCTACCATTGTCCCAGCCTGGGAGCCAAGAGACCCAGTACTTC
CASSLPLSQPGSQETQYF
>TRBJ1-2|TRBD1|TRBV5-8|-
TGTGCCAGCAGCTGGACCGGGACAGGGGGTATCTATGGCTACACCTTC
CASSWTGTGGIYGYTF